Listed below are T cell receptor beta chains from one sample, sequenced in a study of T cell clones after liver transplantation. Some clones are missing from TCRdb's copy, which holds only in-frame ones; the method was immunoSEQ multiplex PCR. The sample holds around 100,000 clones, around 86% seen once. This specimen was CD4+ T cells from blood, taken before liver transplant. The receptors were sampled from a human donor who received a liver transplant. Each CDR3 is given with its conserved first and last residue. Fields, in order: J gene, V gene, D gene, clone size, CDR3 protein, CDR3 DNA. The D gene is left open where the match is weak. Part of the rows lack a size; the others show once, few, many or a class for expanded clones.

J: TRBJ2-1; V: TRBV7-6; D: TRBD1; size: .; CDR3: CASSKTGGSYNEQFF; DNA: TGTGCCAGCAGCAAGACAGGGGGCTCCTACAATGAGCAGTTCTTC
J: TRBJ1-4; V: TRBV4-1; D: TRBD1; size: .; CDR3: CASSPGQGARDEKLFF; DNA: TGCGCCAGCAGCCCAGGACAGGGGGCACGGGATGAAAAACTGTTTTTT
J: TRBJ1-1; V: TRBV14; D: .; size: .; CDR3: CASSQETGLAFF; DNA: TGTGCCAGCAGCCAAGAAACAGGTCTGGCTTTCTTT
J: TRBJ1-2; V: TRBV6-1; D: TRBD1; size: .; CDR3: CASSGAGTGAVGGYTF; DNA: TGTGCCAGCAGTGGGGCCGGGACAGGGGCAGTGGGTGGCTACACCTTC
J: TRBJ2-2; V: TRBV7-6; D: .; size: .; CDR3: CASSLGPMGPGELFF; DNA: TGTGCCAGCAGCCTCGGCCCTATGGGGCCCGGGGAGCTGTTTTTT
J: TRBJ1-1; V: TRBV19; D: .; size: .; CDR3: CASTNSGLRTNTEAFF; DNA: TGTGCCAGTACCAATTCGGGACTCCGTACGAACACTGAAGCTTTCTTT
J: TRBJ1-1; V: TRBV7-9; D: .; size: .; CDR3: CASSLRANTEAFF; DNA: TGTGCCAGCAGCTTAAGAGCAAACACTGAAGCTTTCTTT
J: TRBJ1-3; V: TRBV7-6; D: .; size: .; CDR3: CASSLTASSGNTIYF; DNA: TGTGCCAGCAGCTTAACAGCAAGCTCTGGAAACACCATATATTTT
J: TRBJ2-6; V: TRBV18; D: .; size: .; CDR3: CASSPQTVGANVLTF; DNA: TGTGCCAGCTCACCGCAAACTGTAGGGGCCAACGTCCTGACTTTC
J: TRBJ2-2; V: TRBV30; D: .; size: .; CDR3: CAWSVDRRGELFF; DNA: TGTGCCTGGAGCGTAGACCGGAGAGGGGAGCTGTTTTTT
J: TRBJ2-5; V: TRBV5-1; D: TRBD1; size: .; CDR3: CASSLAVGQGYLETQYF; DNA: TGCGCCAGCAGCTTGGCCGTGGGACAGGGATATTTGGAGACCCAGTACTTC
J: TRBJ2-7; V: TRBV5-4; D: .; size: once; CDR3: CASSLGLPRTAQSYEQYF; DNA: TGTGCCAGCAGCTTGGGGCTCCCACGGACAGCCCAGTCCTACGAGCAGTACTTC
J: TRBJ1-1; V: TRBV18; D: TRBD1; size: .; CDR3: CASSTGTGVFTEAFF; DNA: TGTGCCAGCTCAACCGGGACAGGGGTATTCACTGAAGCTTTCTTT
J: TRBJ1-5; V: TRBV6-5; D: .; size: .; CDR3: CASCGGGNQPQHF; DNA: TGTGCCAGCTGCGGCGGGGGGAATCAGCCCCAGCATTTT
J: TRBJ2-7; V: TRBV5-8; D: TRBD2; size: .; CDR3: CASSPGVSGRHEQYF; DNA: TGTGCCAGCAGCCCCGGCGTTAGCGGGAGGCACGAGCAGTACTTC
J: TRBJ1-2; V: TRBV7-3; D: .; size: .; CDR3: CASSSRANYGYTF; DNA: TGTGCCAGCAGTTCTCGAGCTAACTATGGCTACACCTTC
J: TRBJ1-4; V: TRBV19; D: TRBD1; size: .; CDR3: CASRKGQAYATNEKLFF; DNA: TGTGCCAGTAGAAAAGGACAGGCCTATGCAACTAATGAAAAACTGTTTTTT
J: TRBJ2-3; V: TRBV28; D: TRBD2; size: .; CDR3: CATLAFSGGGADTQYF; DNA: TGTGCCACCCTGGCTTTTAGCGGGGGTGGGGCAGATACGCAGTATTTT
J: TRBJ2-2; V: TRBV7-3; D: .; size: .; CDR3: CASSLGTRGGGELFF; DNA: TGTGCCAGCAGCTTAGGAACCAGAGGTGGCGGGGAGCTGTTTTTT
J: TRBJ1-5; V: TRBV2; D: .; size: .; CDR3: CASTGTQMGNQPQHF; DNA: TGTGCCAGCACGGGGACCCAGATGGGCAATCAGCCCCAGCATTTT
J: TRBJ1-5; V: TRBV7-8; D: .; size: .; CDR3: CASSLVKTDNQPQHF; DNA: TGTGCCAGCAGCTTAGTGAAGACGGACAATCAGCCCCAGCATTTT
J: TRBJ2-1; V: TRBV7-2; D: TRBD2; size: .; CDR3: CASSDRLAGDHNEQFF; DNA: TGTGCCAGCAGCGACCGACTAGCGGGAGACCATAATGAGCAGTTCTTC
J: TRBJ2-1; V: TRBV14; D: TRBD2; size: .; CDR3: CASSLAAGDGNEQFF; DNA: TGTGCCAGCAGCCTAGCGGCGGGAGATGGGAATGAGCAGTTCTTC
J: TRBJ2-7; V: TRBV7-8; D: .; size: .; CDR3: CASSLGTSNAYEQYF; DNA: TGTGCCAGCAGCTTAGGGACGTCAAATGCCTACGAGCAGTACTTC
J: TRBJ2-5; V: TRBV5-4; D: .; size: .; CDR3: CASSLGAWETQYF; DNA: TGTGCCAGCAGCTTGGGAGCATGGGAGACCCAGTACTTC
J: TRBJ1-5; V: TRBV19; D: .; size: .; CDR3: CASWTAYSNQPQHF; DNA: TGTGCCAGTTGGACAGCTTATAGCAATCAGCCCCAGCATTTT
J: TRBJ2-7; V: TRBV6-6; D: .; size: once; CDR3: CASSQTRSYEQYF; DNA: TGTGCCAGCAGCCAAACTAGATCCTACGAGCAGTACTTC